Below, 5 T cell receptor beta chains from the same sample are listed, as sequenced in a study of early T cells in non-severe SARS-CoV-2 infection. Using its own MiXCR run on the 5' RACE reads, TCRdb lists one record per CDR3 protein. The sample yields just under 45,000 distinct CDR3 sequences, roughly 11% seen once. Material for sequencing was whole blood. These receptors were collected from an adult who was a healthcare worker with PCR-confirmed SARS-CoV-2 infection or an uninfected control (not recorded which).

This clonotype showed up many times. This chain uses TRBV3-1 with TRBJ1-2; possible D gene TRBD1, 5 bases. The CDR3 has 15 amino acids. Germline V gene data show CDR1 as LGHDT and CDR2 as YNNKEL (reference sequence). V was trimmed by 1 base and J by 0 bases, leaving 9 bases between them. The CDR3 sequence: CASSQGTTANYGYTF. CDR3 DNA sequence: TGTGCCAGCAGCCAAGGGACAACCGCTAACTATGGCTACACCTTC.

V gene TRBV20-1 combines with J gene TRBJ2-7; D is unresolved. The V end was cut by 4 bases, the J end by 2 bases, with 15 bases between. CDR3 length: 14 amino acids. Germline V CDR1 and CDR2: DFQATT, SNEGSKA (reference sequence). This CDR3 is CSAIRSNKAYEQYF. CDR3 nucleotide sequence: TGCAGTGCTATTCGGTCTAACAAGGCCTACGAGCAGTACTTC.

Only a few counts were recorded for this clonotype. This chain uses TRBV28 with TRBJ2-7; D may correspond to TRBD1 or TRBD2 (6 bases each). The CDR3 loop spans 11 amino acids. Per the germline V gene, CDR1 is MDHEN and CDR2 is SYDVKM. Trimming removed 10 bases at V and 6 bases at J, with 13 bases between. The CDR3 protein is CAMTGGGEQYF. The CDR3, as DNA: TGTGCCATGACAGGAGGGGGCGAGCAGTACTTC. Complete variable domain (other parts from reference TRBV28 and TRBJ2-7): DVKVTQSSRYLVKRTGEKVFLECVQDMDHENMFWYRQDPGLGLRLIYFSYDVKMKEKGDIPEGYSVSREKKERFSLILESASTNQTSMYLCAMTGGGEQYFGPGTRLTVT.

This clonotype was found a few times. This chain joins TRBV10-3 and TRBJ1-1, with 8 bases aligning to TRBD1. With 11 bases clipped from V and 5 bases from J, the junction kept 10 bases outside the gene matches. Germline assignment: CDR1 ENHRY and CDR2 SYGVKD. CDR3 length: 13 residues. The CDR3 coding sequence is TGTGCCGTCAAACAGGGGGAGAGGACTGAAGCTTTCTTT. This sequence encodes CAVKQGERTEAFF.

This clonotype occurred once. The junction and the germline gene differ at one end; a read error may be behind it. The chain joins TRBV3-1 to TRBJ2-1; D gene unclear. Germline V gene data show CDR1 as LGHDT and CDR2 as YNNKEL (reference sequence). There are 11 residues in the CDR3. This CDR3 is CASRQDFEQFF. CDR3 nucleotides: TGTGCCAGCAGACAAGATTTTGAGCAGTTCTTC.